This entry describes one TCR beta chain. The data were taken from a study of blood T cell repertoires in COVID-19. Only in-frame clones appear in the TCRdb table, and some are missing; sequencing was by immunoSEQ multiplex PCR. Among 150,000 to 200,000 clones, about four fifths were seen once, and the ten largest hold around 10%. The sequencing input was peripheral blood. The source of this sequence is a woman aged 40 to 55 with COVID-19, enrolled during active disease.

CDR3 region: CASSLAENWGQGGYTF. DNA of the CDR3: TGTGCCAGCAGCTTGGCCGAGAATTGGGGGCAGGGTGGCTACACCTTC. The chain couples TRBV5-5 to TRBJ1-2, with a tentative D call TRBD1 (6 bases). Germline V gene lookup returns CDR1 SGHKS and CDR2 YYEKEE (reference sequence). This CDR3 comprises 16 residues. The ends were cut back, 0 bases at V and 7 bases at J, with 19 bases in the middle.